This entry lists 14 T cell receptor beta chains sequenced from one sample in a study of blood T cell repertoires in COVID-19. This table comes from immunoSEQ multiplex PCR, and its TCRdb copy is limited to in-frame clones, with some not included. The table records over 200,000 clones, 80% to 90% of them present only once. Material for sequencing was PBMCs or T cells enriched from blood (not recorded which). The receptor source for this set is a woman aged 50 to 60 who had recovered from COVID-19.

This chain links TRBV19 with TRBJ1-3; no clear D. V dropped 7 bases and J dropped 0 bases, with 7 bases sitting between them. CDR1 is LNHDA and CDR2 is SQIVND in the germline V gene (reference sequence). This CDR3 comprises 13 residues. CDR3 sequence: CASKRSSGNTIYF. CDR3 nucleotide sequence: TGTGCCAGTAAACGGAGCTCTGGAAACACCATATATTTT. The full variable domain, rest sourced from reference TRBV19 and TRBJ1-3, is DGGITQSPKYLFRKEGQNVTLSCEQNLNHDAMYWYRQDPGQGLRLIYYSQIVNDFQKGDIAEGYSVSREKKESFPLTVTSAQKNPTAFYLCASKRSSGNTIYFGEGSWLTVV.

The chain is built from TRBV19 and TRBJ1-2; possibly TRBD1 for D (5 bases). V dropped 7 bases and J dropped 3 bases, with 12 bases sitting between them. The CDR3 is 13 residues long. Germline-derived CDR1 and CDR2 are LNHDA and SQIVND (reference sequence). Here the CDR3 DNA reads TGTGCCAGTACCAGGGACTACGACTATGGCTACACCTTC. The encoded protein is CASTRDYDYGYTF.

This clone was picked up a small number of times. V is TRBV5-6 and J is TRBJ2-7, with D perhaps TRBD1 (6 bases). The germline V gene has CDR1 SGHDT and CDR2 YYEEEE. CDR3 length: 15 amino acids. Trimming left V 2 bases short and J 1 base short, with 13 bases between. The DNA for the CDR3 is TGTGCCAGCAGCTTCTACAGGGCGATGTCCTACGAGCAGTACTTC. This codes for CASSFYRAMSYEQYF.

The V and J genes are TRBV27 and TRBJ1-1; D may be TRBD1 (5 bases). The CDR3 has 14 residues. Trimming took 6 bases from V and 7 from J, leaving 18 bases between them. Germline CDR1 is MNHEY and CDR2 is SMNVEV (reference sequence). This chain's CDR3 is CASSIPTDKSEAFF. The CDR3 DNA is TGTGCCAGCAGCATTCCGACAGACAAGAGTGAAGCTTTCTTT.

J is TRBJ2-7 and V is TRBV11-2; 7 nucleotides line up with TRBD2. J was trimmed by 4 bases and V by 0 bases; bases with no gene match: 12. This CDR3 is 17 amino acids long. Germline-derived CDR1 and CDR2 are SGHAT and FQNNGV. CDR3 bases: TGTGCCAGCAGCTTAGATTTCCTAGCGGCGGGAGTGTACGAGCAGTACTTC. Translation gives CASSLDFLAAGVYEQYF.

This chain joins TRBV28 and TRBJ2-4, with D maybe TRBD1 (6 bases). Germline lookup yields CDR1 MDHEN and CDR2 SYDVKM. CDR3 size: 17 residues. V lost 4 bases and J 0 bases, leaving 16 bases between the germline ends. CDR3 loop: CASSSWAGQLAKNIQYF. The CDR3 nucleotides read TGTGCCAGCAGTTCCTGGGCCGGACAGCTAGCCAAAAACATTCAGTACTTC.

V is TRBV7-8 and J is TRBJ1-5, with D maybe TRBD1 (5 bases). Trimming cost V 0 bases and J 9 bases, with 9 bases left between them. Germline values: CDR1 SGHVS, CDR2 FQNEAQ. The CDR3 totals 13 residues. The DNA of the CDR3 is TGTGCCAGCAGCTTAGCCCCAGGGTTGCCCCAGCATTTT. Protein sequence: CASSLAPGLPQHF. Complete variable domain (other parts from reference TRBV7-8 and TRBJ1-5): GAGVSQSPRYKVAKRGQDVALRCDPISGHVSLFWYQQALGQGPEFLTYFQNEAQLDKSGLPSDRFFAERPEGSVSTLKIQRTQQEDSAVYLCASSLAPGLPQHFGDGTRLSIL.

The chain is built from TRBV29-1 and TRBJ2-1, with D uncertain. There are 12 residues in the CDR3. The V end was cut by 2 bases, the J end by 7 bases, with 9 bases between. Germline CDR1 is SQVTM and CDR2 is ANQGSEA. CDR3 sequence (DNA): TGCAGCGTTGAACGGTTCGAGAATGAGCAGTTCTTC. Amino acids: CSVERFENEQFF.

The genes are TRBV7-2 and TRBJ2-1; TRBD2 agrees at 13 bases. The J segment lost 7 bases and the V segment lost 3 bases, leaving 12 bases of the junction unmatched. Germline V gene data show CDR1 as SGHTA and CDR2 as FQGNSA. CDR3 length: 18 residues. This CDR3 is CASSLRLAGGGLRNEQFF. The CDR3 bases are TGTGCCAGCAGCTTGAGACTAGCGGGAGGTGGTCTGCGGAATGAGCAGTTCTTC. The full variable domain, rest sourced from reference TRBV7-2 and TRBJ2-1, is GAGVSQSPSNKVTEKGKDVELRCDPISGHTALYWYRQSLGQGLEFLIYFQGNSAPDKSGLPSDRFSAERTGGSVSTLTIQRTQQEDSAVYLCASSLRLAGGGLRNEQFFGPGTRLTVL.

The chain couples TRBV4-1 to TRBJ1-1; 8 positions agree with TRBD1. CDR1 is MGHRA, CDR2 YSYEKL, per germline. CDR3 size: 19 residues. J was trimmed by 0 bases and V by 1 base; bases with no gene match: 13. CDR3 in amino acids: CASSQAVAGQVYMNTEAFF. The DNA for the CDR3 is TGCGCCAGCAGCCAAGCAGTGGCGGGACAGGTTTACATGAACACTGAAGCTTTCTTT.

The CDR3 loop reads CAWTPGTNEKLFF. The CDR3 bases are TGTGCCTGGACCCCCGGGACAAATGAAAAACTGTTTTTT. The chain recombines TRBV30 with TRBJ1-4; a weak D match, TRBD1 (6 bases). This CDR3 comprises 13 residues. With 4 bases removed from V and 5 bases from J, the gap between germline ends came to 11 bases. CDR1 GTSNPN and CDR2 SVGIG come from the germline V gene (reference sequence).

This chain uses TRBV18 with TRBJ2-1; 7 bases are a match to TRBD2. V trimming: 6 bases; J trimming: 4 bases; junction bases outside the gene matches: 9. The germline CDR1 and CDR2 sequences are KGHSH and LQKENI. The CDR3 covers 15 residues. The CDR3 DNA reads as TGTGCCAGCTCCCCCGGACTAGTTATGTACAATGAGCAGTTCTTC. Translating it yields CASSPGLVMYNEQFF.

V usage is TRBV6-1 and J usage is TRBJ1-1, with a weak D call TRBD1 (6 bases). Germline V gene data show CDR1 as MNHNS and CDR2 as SASEGT. Deletions cut 2 bases from V and 6 bases from J, with 19 bases between. The CDR3 loop spans 16 amino acids. In DNA form, the CDR3 reads TGTGCCAGCAGTGAAAGGGGCTCGGGGGGCGAATCTGAAGCTTTCTTT. This codes for CASSERGSGGESEAFF.

The rearrangement links TRBV6-1 to TRBJ2-7; 8 bases match TRBD2. The CDR3 length is 16 residues. CDR1 and CDR2 (germline): MNHNS, SASEGT. The V gene end was trimmed by 1 base and the J gene end by 3 bases; junction bases not matched to a gene: 8. The CDR3 nucleotides read TGTGCCAGCAGTGAAGAACATAGCGGGGTCAACTACGAGCAGTACTTC. Translated, it gives CASSEEHSGVNYEQYF.